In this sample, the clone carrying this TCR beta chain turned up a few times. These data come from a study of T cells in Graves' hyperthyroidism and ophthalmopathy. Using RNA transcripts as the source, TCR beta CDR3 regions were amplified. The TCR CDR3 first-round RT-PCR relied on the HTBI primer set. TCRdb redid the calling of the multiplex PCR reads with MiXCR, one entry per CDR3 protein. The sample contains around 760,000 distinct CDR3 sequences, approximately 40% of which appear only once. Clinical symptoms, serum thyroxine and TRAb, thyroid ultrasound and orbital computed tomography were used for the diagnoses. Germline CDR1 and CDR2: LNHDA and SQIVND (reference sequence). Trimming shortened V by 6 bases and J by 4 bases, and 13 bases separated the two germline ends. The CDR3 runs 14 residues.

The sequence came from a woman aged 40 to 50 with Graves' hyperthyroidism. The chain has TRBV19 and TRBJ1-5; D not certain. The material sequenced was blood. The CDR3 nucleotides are TGTGCCAGTAGGGGCACCTCTGAGAATCAGCCCCAGCATTTT. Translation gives CASRGTSENQPQHF.